These 5 T cell receptor beta chains originate from one sample sequenced in a study of blood T cell repertoires in COVID-19 (dated by TCRdb to 2019 to 2021). Library preparation was by the immunoSEQ multiplex PCR assay. Here the immuneACCESS table is served through TCRdb, limited to in-frame sequences with V and J called. Missing clones are a known gap in these copies; in checked studies unresolved V genes cover under half, and the rest lacks a known reason. The sample table lists around 270,000 clones, approximately 92% of them with a count of one. The top ten clones comprise approximately 2.5% of the sample. Sequenced: peripheral blood. Receptors were obtained from a person under 35 with COVID-19, enrolled during active disease.

The CDR3 loop reads CASSFPRGQGEAFF. CDR3 bases: TGTGCCAGCAGTTTCCCGAGGGGGCAGGGTGAAGCTTTCTTT. The rearrangement links TRBV28 to TRBJ1-1; TRBD1 matches at 7 bases. Germline assignment: CDR1 MDHEN and CDR2 SYDVKM. J was trimmed by 7 bases and V by 3 bases; bases with no gene match: 8. CDR3 length: 14 amino acids.

This chain uses TRBV6-5 with TRBJ2-5; 11 bases match TRBD2. The V and J ends lost 3 bases and 2 bases, in that order; junction bases with no gene match: 5. CDR1 MNHEY and CDR2 SVGAGI come from the germline V gene. The length of the CDR3 is 16 residues. The CDR3 DNA reads as TGTGCCAGCAGTTATGGGACTAGCGGATTTCAAGAGACCCAGTACTTC. Its translation: CASSYGTSGFQETQYF.

The chain is built from TRBV27 and TRBJ2-7; TRBD1 agrees at 8 bases. Germline CDR1 reads MNHEY; CDR2 reads SMNVEV (reference sequence). The CDR3 runs to 15 residues. J lost 0 bases, V lost 4 bases, and 5 bases had no gene match. For the CDR3, the DNA is TGTGCCAGCAGTTGGGGGACAGGCAACTCCTACGAGCAGTACTTC. This translates into CASSWGTGNSYEQYF.

V and J are TRBV27 and TRBJ2-1; the match to TRBD2 covers 10 bases. The germline CDR1 and CDR2 sequences are MNHEY and SMNVEV (reference sequence). Trimming at V came to 5 bases and at J to 6 bases, leaving 10 bases not matched to a gene. The CDR3 is made up of 16 amino acids. The CDR3 sequence: CASSPSALAGVNEQFF. CDR3 coding DNA: TGTGCCAGCAGTCCCTCTGCCCTAGCGGGAGTCAATGAGCAGTTCTTC.

The V gene is TRBV2, the J gene TRBJ2-3, with D perhaps TRBD2 (5 bases). The germline CDR1 and CDR2 sequences are SNHLY and FYNNEI. The CDR3 is 15 amino acids. V gave up 7 bases and J gave up 1 base, with 15 bases separating them. CDR3 sequence: CASTEGPWGTDTQYF. CDR3 nucleotide sequence: TGTGCCAGCACCGAGGGCCCATGGGGCACAGATACGCAGTATTTT.